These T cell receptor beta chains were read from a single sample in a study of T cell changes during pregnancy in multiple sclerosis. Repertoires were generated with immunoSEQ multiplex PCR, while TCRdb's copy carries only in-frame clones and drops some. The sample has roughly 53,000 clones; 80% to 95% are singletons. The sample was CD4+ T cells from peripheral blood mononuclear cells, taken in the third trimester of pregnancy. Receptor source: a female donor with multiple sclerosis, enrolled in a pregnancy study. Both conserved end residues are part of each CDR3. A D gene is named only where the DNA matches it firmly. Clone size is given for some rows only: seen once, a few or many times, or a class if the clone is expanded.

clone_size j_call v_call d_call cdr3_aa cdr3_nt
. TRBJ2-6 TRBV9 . CASSVPGTNVLTF TGTGCCAGCAGCGTACCGGGTACCAACGTCCTGACTTTC
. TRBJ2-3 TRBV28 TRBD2 CASSEWTSGSTDTQYF TGTGCCAGCAGTGAGTGGACTAGCGGGAGCACAGATACGCAGTATTTT
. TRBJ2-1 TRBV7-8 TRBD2 CASSPLAGADYNEQFF TGTGCCAGCAGCCCTTTAGCGGGAGCTGACTACAATGAGCAGTTCTTC
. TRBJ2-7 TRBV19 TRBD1 CASSAGTGIYEQYF TGTGCCAGTAGCGCCGGGACAGGGATATACGAGCAGTACTTC
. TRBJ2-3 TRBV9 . CASSVVGGAGTDTQYF TGTGCCAGCAGCGTAGTAGGGGGAGCTGGCACAGATACGCAGTATTTT
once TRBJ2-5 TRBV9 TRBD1 CASSRRSTGGSVVQYF TGTGCCAGCAGCCGTAGATCGACAGGGGGCTCTGTTGTCCAGTACTTC
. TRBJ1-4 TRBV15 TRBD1 CATSSGTGGSTNEKLFF TGTGCCACCAGCAGCGGGACAGGGGGCTCAACTAATGAAAAACTGTTTTTT
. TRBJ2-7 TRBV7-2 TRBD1 CASSLAAGGMYEQYF TGTGCCAGCAGCTTAGCGGCAGGGGGCATGTACGAGCAGTACTTC
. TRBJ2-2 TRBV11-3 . CASSSSAWGTGELFF TGTGCCAGCAGCAGTAGCGCGTGGGGAACCGGGGAGCTGTTTTTT
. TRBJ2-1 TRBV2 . CASLFSYEQFF TGTGCCAGCTTATTTAGCTATGAGCAGTTCTTC
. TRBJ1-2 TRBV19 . CASSIDGGQPYGYTF TGTGCCAGTAGTATAGATGGGGGCCAGCCCTATGGCTACACCTTC
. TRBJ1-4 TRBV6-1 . CASSEPQGGSNEKLFF TGTGCCAGCAGTGAGCCACAGGGTGGAAGTAATGAAAAACTGTTTTTT
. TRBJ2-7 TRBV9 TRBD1 CASSVVGAGTDTYEQYF TGTGCCAGCAGCGTAGTCGGGGCCGGGACAGACACCTACGAGCAGTACTTC
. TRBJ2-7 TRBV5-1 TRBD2 CASSLVVGEGEQYF TGCGCCAGCAGCTTGGTCGTAGGGGAGGGCGAGCAGTACTTC
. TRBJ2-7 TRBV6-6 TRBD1 CASLKGQGYEQYF TGTGCCAGCCTTAAGGGACAGGGCTACGAGCAGTACTTC
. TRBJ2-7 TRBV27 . CASSPYNRGYEQYF TGTGCCAGCAGTCCATACAATAGGGGTTACGAGCAGTACTTC
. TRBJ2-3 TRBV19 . CASSMGSLTDTQYF TGTGCCAGTAGTATGGGGAGCCTCACAGATACGCAGTATTTT
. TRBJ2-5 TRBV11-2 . CASSRTEETQYF TGTGCCAGCAGCCGGACAGAAGAGACCCAGTACTTC
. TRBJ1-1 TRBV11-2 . CASSLDPGRDTEAFF TGTGCCAGCAGCTTAGATCCTGGTCGGGACACTGAAGCTTTCTTT
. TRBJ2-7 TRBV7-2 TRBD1 CASGRDRGSYEQYF TGTGCCAGCGGCCGGGACAGGGGTTCCTACGAGCAGTACTTC
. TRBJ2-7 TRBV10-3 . CAISPLGGLAPERRWEQYF TGTGCCATCAGTCCTCTCGGGGGGCTAGCCCCTGAGCGGAGGTGGGAGCAGTACTTC
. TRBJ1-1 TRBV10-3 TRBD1 CAIRPQGADTEAFF TGTGCCATCCGCCCTCAGGGGGCGGACACTGAAGCTTTCTTT